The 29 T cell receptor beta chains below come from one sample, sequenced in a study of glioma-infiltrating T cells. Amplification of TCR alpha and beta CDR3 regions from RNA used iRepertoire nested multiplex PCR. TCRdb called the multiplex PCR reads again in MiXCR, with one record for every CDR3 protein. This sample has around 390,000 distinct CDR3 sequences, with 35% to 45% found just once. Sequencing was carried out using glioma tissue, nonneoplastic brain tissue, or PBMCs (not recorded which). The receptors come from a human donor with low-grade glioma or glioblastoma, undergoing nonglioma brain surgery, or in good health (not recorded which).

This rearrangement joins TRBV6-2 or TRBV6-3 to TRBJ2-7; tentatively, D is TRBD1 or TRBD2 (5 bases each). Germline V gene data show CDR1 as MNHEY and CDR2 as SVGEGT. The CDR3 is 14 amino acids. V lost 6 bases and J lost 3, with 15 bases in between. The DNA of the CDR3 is TGTGCCAGCAGCTCCGGGACCCCCTACTACGAGCAGTACTTC. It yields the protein CASSSGTPYYEQYF.

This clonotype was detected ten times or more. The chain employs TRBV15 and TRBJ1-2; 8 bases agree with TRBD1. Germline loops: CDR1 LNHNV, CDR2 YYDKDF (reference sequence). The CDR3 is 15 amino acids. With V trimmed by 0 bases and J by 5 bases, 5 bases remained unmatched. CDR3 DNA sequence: TGTGCCACCAGCAGAGAGAAGCAGGGGGCGTATGGCTACACCTTC. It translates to CATSREKQGAYGYTF.

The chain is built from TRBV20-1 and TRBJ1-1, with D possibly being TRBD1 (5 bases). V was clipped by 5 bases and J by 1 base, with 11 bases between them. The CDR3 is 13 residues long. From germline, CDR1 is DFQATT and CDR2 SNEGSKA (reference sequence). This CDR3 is CSAPDRKNTEAFF. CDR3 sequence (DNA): TGCAGTGCTCCAGACAGAAAGAACACTGAAGCTTTCTTT.

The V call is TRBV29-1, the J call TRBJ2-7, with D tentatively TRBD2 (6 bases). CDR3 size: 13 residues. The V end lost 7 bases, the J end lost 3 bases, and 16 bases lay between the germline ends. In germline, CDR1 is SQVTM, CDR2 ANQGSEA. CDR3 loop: CSALSGVGYEQYF. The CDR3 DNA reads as TGCAGCGCCCTATCGGGAGTTGGCTACGAGCAGTACTTC.

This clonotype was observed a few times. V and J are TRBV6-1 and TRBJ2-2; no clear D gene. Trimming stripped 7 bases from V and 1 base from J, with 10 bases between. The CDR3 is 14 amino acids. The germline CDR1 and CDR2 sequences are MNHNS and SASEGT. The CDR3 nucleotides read TGTGCCAGCACCCTCGACGGGAACACCGGGGAGCTGTTTTTT. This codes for CASTLDGNTGELFF.

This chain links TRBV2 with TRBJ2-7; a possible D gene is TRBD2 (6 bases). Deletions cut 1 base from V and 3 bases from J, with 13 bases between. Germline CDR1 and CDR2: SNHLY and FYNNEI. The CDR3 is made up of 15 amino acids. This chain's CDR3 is CASSEGGERIYEQYF. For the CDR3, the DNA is TGTGCCAGCAGTGAAGGGGGGGAGCGCATCTACGAGCAGTACTTC.

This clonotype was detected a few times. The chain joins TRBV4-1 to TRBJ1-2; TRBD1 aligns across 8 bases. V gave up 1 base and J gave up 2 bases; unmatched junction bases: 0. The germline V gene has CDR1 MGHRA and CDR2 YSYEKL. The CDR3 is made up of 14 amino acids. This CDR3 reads CASSQGTGNYGYTF. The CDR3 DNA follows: TGCGCCAGCAGCCAAGGGACAGGGAACTATGGCTACACCTTC.

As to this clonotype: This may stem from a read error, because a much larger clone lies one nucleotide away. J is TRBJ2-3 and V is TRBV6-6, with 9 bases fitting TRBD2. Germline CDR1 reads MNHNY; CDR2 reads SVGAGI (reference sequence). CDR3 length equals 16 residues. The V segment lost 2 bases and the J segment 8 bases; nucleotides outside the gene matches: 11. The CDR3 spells CASSYAPASGEGTQYF. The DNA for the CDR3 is TGTGCCAGCAGTTACGCCCCGGCTAGCGGGGAAGGTACGCAGTATTTT.

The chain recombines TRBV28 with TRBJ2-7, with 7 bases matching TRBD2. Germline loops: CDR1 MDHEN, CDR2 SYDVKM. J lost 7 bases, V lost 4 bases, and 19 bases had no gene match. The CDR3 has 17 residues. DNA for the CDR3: TGTGCCAGCAGTTCTGAGGCAGCGGGAACCTCCTACAATGAGCAGTACTTC. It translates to CASSSEAAGTSYNEQYF.

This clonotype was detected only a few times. The CDR3 here is CASSQEPSGRWEQYF. CDR3 bases: TGCGCCAGCAGCCAAGAGCCTAGCGGGAGATGGGAGCAGTACTTC. The gene calls are TRBV4-1 and TRBJ2-7; the match to TRBD2 covers 10 bases. The CDR3 is 15 residues long. Trimming took 0 bases from V and 7 from J; bases not matched to a gene: 6. CDR1 and CDR2 (germline): MGHRA, YSYEKL.

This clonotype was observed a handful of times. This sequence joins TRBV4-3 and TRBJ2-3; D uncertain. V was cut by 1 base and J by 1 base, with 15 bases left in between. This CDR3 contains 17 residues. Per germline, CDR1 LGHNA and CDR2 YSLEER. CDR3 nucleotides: TGCGCCAGCAGCCAAGTCTTAACCTGGCAGGGCACAGATACGCAGTATTTT. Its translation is CASSQVLTWQGTDTQYF.

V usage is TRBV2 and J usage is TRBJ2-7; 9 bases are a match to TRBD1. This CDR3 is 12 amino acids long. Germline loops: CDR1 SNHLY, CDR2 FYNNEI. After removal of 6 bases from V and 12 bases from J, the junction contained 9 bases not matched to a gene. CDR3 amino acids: CASSLDRGFGYF. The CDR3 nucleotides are TGTGCCAGCAGCCTAGACAGGGGGTTCGGGTACTTC.

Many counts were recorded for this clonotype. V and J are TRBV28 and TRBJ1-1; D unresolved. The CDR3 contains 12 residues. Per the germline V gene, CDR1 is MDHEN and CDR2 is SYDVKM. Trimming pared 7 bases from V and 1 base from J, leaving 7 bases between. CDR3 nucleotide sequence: TGTGCCAGCATTAAGGGGAACACTGAAGCTTTCTTT. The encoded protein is CASIKGNTEAFF.

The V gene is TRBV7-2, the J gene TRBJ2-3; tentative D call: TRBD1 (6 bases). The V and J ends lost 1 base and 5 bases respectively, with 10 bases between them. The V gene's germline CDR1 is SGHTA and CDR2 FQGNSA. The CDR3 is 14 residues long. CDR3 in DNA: TGTGCCAGCAGCTTAGTGATAGGGGGAGATACGCAGTATTTT. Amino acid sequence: CASSLVIGGDTQYF.

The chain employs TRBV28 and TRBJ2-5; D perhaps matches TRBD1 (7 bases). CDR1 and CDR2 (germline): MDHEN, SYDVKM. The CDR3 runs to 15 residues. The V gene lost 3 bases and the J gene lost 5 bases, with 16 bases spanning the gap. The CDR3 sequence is CASSFGQEGPETQYF. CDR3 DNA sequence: TGTGCCAGCAGTTTTGGACAGGAGGGCCCGGAGACCCAGTACTTC.

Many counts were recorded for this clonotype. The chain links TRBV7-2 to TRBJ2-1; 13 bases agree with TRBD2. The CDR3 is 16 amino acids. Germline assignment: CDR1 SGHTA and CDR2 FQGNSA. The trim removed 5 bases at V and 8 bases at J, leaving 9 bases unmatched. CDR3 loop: CASSVRTSGSGDEQFF. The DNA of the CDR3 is TGTGCCAGCAGCGTTCGGACTAGCGGGAGTGGGGATGAGCAGTTCTTC. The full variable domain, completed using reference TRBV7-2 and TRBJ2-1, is GAGVSQSPSNKVTEKGKDVELRCDPISGHTALYWYRQSLGQGLEFLIYFQGNSAPDKSGLPSDRFSAERTGGSVSTLTIQRTQQEDSAVYLCASSVRTSGSGDEQFFGPGTRLTVL.

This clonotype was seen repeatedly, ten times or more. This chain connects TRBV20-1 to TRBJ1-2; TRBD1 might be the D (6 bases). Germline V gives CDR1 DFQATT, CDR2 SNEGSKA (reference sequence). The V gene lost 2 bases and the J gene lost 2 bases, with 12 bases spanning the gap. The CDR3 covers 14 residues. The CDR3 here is CSARTIQGNYGYTF. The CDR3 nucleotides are TGCAGTGCTAGAACAATACAGGGAAACTATGGCTACACCTTC.

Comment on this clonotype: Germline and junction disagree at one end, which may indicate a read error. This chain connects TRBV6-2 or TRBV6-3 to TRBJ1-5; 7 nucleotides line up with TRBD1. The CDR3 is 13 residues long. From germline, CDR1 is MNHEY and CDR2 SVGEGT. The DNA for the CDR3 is TGCGCCAGCCACGACAGGGATGGTCACCCCCAGCATTTT. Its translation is CASHDRDGHPQHF.

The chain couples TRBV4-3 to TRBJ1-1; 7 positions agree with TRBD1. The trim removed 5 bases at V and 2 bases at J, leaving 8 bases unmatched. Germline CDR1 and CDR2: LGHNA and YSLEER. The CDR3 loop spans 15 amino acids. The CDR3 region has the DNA TGCGCCAGCAGCAAAGCGGGACAGTCAAACACTGAAGCTTTCTTT. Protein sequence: CASSKAGQSNTEAFF.

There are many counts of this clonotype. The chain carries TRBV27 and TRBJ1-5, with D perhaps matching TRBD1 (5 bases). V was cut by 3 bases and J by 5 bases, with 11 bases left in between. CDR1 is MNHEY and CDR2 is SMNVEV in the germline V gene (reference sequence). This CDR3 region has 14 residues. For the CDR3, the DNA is TGTGCCAGCAGTTTTGCCGGGACTCATCAGCCCCAGCATTTT. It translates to CASSFAGTHQPQHF.

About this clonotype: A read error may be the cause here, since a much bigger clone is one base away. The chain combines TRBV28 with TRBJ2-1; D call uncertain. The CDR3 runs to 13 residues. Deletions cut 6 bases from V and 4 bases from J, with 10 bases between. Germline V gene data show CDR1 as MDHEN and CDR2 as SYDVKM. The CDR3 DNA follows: TGTGCCAGCAGCTGGACGTTTTACAATGAGCAGTTCTTC. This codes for CASSWTFYNEQFF.

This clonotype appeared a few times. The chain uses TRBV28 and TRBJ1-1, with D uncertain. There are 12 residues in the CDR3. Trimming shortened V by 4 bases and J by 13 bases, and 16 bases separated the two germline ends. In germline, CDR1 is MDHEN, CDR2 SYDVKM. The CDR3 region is CASSSPWGEDFF. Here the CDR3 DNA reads TGTGCCAGCAGTTCCCCCTGGGGTGAGGATTTCTTT.

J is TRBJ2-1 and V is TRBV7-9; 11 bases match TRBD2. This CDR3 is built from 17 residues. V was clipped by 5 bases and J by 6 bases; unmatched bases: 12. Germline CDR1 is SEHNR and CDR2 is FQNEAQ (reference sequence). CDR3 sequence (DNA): TGTGCCAGCAGCCCCTCCTCGGGGACTAGCGGCCGCAATGAGCAGTTCTTC. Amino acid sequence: CASSPSSGTSGRNEQFF.

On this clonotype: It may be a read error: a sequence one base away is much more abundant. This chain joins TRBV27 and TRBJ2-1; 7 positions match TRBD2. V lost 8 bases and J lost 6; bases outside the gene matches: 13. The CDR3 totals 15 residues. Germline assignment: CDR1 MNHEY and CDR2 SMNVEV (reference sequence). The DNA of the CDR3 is TGTGCCAGCGTCCCCGGGGAAGCGGGATCCAATGAGCAGTTCTTC. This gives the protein CASVPGEAGSNEQFF.

The CDR3 region is CASSWDRGDSPLHF. CDR3 DNA: TGTGCCAGCAGCTGGGACAGGGGAGATTCACCCCTCCACTTT. The rearrangement joins TRBV7-2 to TRBJ1-6, with 10 bases matching TRBD1. The CDR3 runs to 14 residues. Germline values: CDR1 SGHTA, CDR2 FQGNSA. Germline trimming cut 4 bases from V and 8 bases from J; bases unmatched to any gene: 2. Based on the CDR3 plus reference TRBV7-2 and TRBJ1-6, the full variable domain is GAGVSQSPSNKVTEKGKDVELRCDPISGHTALYWYRQSLGQGLEFLIYFQGNSAPDKSGLPSDRFSAERTGGSVSTLTIQRTQQEDSAVYLCASSWDRGDSPLHFGNGTRLTVT.

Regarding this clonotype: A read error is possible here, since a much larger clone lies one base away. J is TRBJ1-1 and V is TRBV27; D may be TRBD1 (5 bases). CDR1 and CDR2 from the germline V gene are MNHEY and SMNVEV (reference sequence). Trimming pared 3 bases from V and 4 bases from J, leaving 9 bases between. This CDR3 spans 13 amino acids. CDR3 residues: CASSFGGCTEAFF. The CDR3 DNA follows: TGTGCCAGCAGTTTCGGGGGTTGCACTGAAGCTTTCTTT.

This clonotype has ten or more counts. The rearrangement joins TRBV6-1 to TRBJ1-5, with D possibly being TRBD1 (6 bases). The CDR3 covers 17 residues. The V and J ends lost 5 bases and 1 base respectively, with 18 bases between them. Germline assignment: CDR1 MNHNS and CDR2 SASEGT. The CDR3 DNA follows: TGTGCCAGCAGTTTACAGGGTGGGGCAGGGAGCAATCAGCCCCAGCATTTT. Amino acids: CASSLQGGAGSNQPQHF.

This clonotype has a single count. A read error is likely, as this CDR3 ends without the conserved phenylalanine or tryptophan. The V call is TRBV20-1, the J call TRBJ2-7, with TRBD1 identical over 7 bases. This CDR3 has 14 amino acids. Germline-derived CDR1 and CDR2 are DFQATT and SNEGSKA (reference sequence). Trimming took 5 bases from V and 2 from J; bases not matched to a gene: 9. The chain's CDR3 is CSAVYGTAAYEQYL. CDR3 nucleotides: TGCAGTGCTGTTTACGGGACAGCCGCCTACGAGCAGTACTTA.

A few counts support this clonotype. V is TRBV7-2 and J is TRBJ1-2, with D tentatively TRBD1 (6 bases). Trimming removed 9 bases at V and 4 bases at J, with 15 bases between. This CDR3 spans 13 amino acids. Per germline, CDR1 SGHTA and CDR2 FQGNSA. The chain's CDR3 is CASSEGQSYGYTF. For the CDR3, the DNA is TGTGCCAGTTCGGAAGGACAGAGCTATGGCTACACCTTC.